A single sample is the source of the 8 T cell receptor beta chains below, sequenced in a study of blood T cell repertoires in COVID-19. TCRdb's table, derived via immunoSEQ multiplex PCR, lists solely in-frame clones and lacks some. The repertoire consists of 300,000 to 400,000 clones, with 90% occurring once and the leading ten covering 2.6%. Material for sequencing was PBMCs or T cells enriched from blood (not recorded which). The receptor set was obtained from a man in his sixties who had recovered from COVID-19.

The CDR3 here is CAISERLARTYEQYF. As DNA, the CDR3 is TGTGCCATCAGCGAGAGACTAGCGCGCACCTACGAGCAGTACTTC. The chain couples TRBV10-3 to TRBJ2-7; TRBD2 agrees at 8 bases. This CDR3 comprises 15 residues. V dropped 6 bases and J dropped 2; count of bases not matched to a gene: 9. Germline lookup yields CDR1 ENHRY and CDR2 SYGVKD.

V is TRBV4-2 and J is TRBJ2-3; 10 bases are a match to TRBD2. This CDR3 has 17 residues. CDR1 and CDR2 from the germline V gene are LGHNA and YNFKEQ. The ends lost 3 bases at V and 1 base at J; junction bases unmatched: 7. The CDR3: CASSQEWTSGRTDTQYF. In DNA, the CDR3 is TGTGCCAGCAGCCAGGAATGGACTAGCGGCCGCACAGATACGCAGTATTTT.

This clone was found once. The CDR3 sequence is CATSEGTTSYNEQFF. CDR3 DNA: TGTGCCACGTCGGAGGGAACTACCTCCTACAATGAGCAGTTCTTC. The gene calls are TRBV9 and TRBJ2-1; possibly TRBD2 for D (6 bases). Germline assignment: CDR1 SGDLS and CDR2 YYNGEE. The V end was cut by 9 bases, the J end by 0 bases, with 16 bases between. The CDR3 loop spans 15 amino acids.

V usage is TRBV9 and J usage is TRBJ2-3; D is undetermined. The CDR3 is 15 residues long. CDR1 is SGDLS, CDR2 YYNGEE, per germline. V shed 0 bases and J shed 4 bases, with 12 bases lying between them. As DNA, the CDR3 is TGTGCCAGCAGCGTAGTGTCATCCCCCCCAGATACGCAGTATTTT. It specifies CASSVVSSPPDTQYF.

This rearrangement joins TRBV6-5 to TRBJ1-1; D remains unclear. The CDR3 is 16 amino acids. Germline V gene data show CDR1 as MNHEY and CDR2 as SVGAGI. V gave up 0 bases and J gave up 0 bases, with 11 bases separating them. This CDR3 is CASSYSRIDMNTEAFF. The CDR3 DNA follows: TGTGCCAGCAGTTACTCGAGAATTGACATGAACACTGAAGCTTTCTTT.

This chain connects TRBV19 to TRBJ1-5; 9 bases are shared with TRBD1. Germline V gives CDR1 LNHDA, CDR2 SQIVND (reference sequence). CDR3 length equals 16 residues. J was trimmed by 0 bases and V by 3 bases; bases with no gene match: 3. CDR3 bases: TGTGCCAGTAGTATCCCGGACAGGGGTAGCAATCAGCCCCAGCATTTT. It is translated as CASSIPDRGSNQPQHF.

The chain joins TRBV7-2 to TRBJ1-1; no definite D call. V lost 1 base to trimming and J lost 1 base, with 4 bases between them. Germline V gives CDR1 SGHTA, CDR2 FQGNSA. The CDR3 has 13 amino acids. The CDR3 DNA follows: TGTGCCAGCAGCTTAGTCAGGAACACTGAAGCTTTCTTT. This sequence encodes CASSLVRNTEAFF.

This sequence joins TRBV12-2 and TRBJ1-4. TRBV12-2 is designated a pseudogene. The CDR3 has 16 residues. The CDR3 nucleotides are TGTGCAAGTCACCTCGGGGGGCAGGAGACTAATGAAAAACTGTTTTTT. Amino acids: CASHLGGQETNEKLFF.